This passage covers 15 T cell receptor beta chains from one sample sequenced in a study of beta chain features in type 1 diabetes (dated by TCRdb to the late 2010s). The library was produced with the immunoSEQ multiplex PCR assay. All of the isolated RNA was reverse transcribed with the High Capacity cDNA Reverse Transcription Kit, so expressed TCRB transcripts were sequenced. As stored in TCRdb, this immuneACCESS dataset retains in-frame rearrangements with V and J assigned. A fraction of the clones does not appear; measured against another copy, unresolved V genes explain less than half of the discrepancy, and the remainder lacks a known reason. The sample table contains 850,000 to 900,000 clones; only one count was recorded for roughly 15% of them. Around 0.02% of the sample lies in the top ten. The specimen sequenced was naive CD4+ T cells from blood. What this sample's cell subset or site label stands for: true naive CD4+ T cells. The source is a young woman in good health.

The chain uses TRBV19 and TRBJ2-1; 10 nucleotides line up with TRBD2. Germline CDR1 LNHDA, CDR2 SQIVND (reference sequence). J was trimmed by 9 bases and V by 4 bases; bases with no gene match: 9. The CDR3 loop spans 15 amino acids. CDR3 DNA sequence: TGTGCCAGTAGTACTAGCGGGAGACCGTTTAGTGAGCAGTTCTTC. This gives the protein CASSTSGRPFSEQFF. Looking up the rest from reference TRBV19 and TRBJ2-1 gives the full variable domain: DGGITQSPKYLFRKEGQNVTLSCEQNLNHDAMYWYRQDPGQGLRLIYYSQIVNDFQKGDIAEGYSVSREKKESFPLTVTSAQKNPTAFYLCASSTSGRPFSEQFFGPGTRLTVL.

This clone occurred a few times. The V gene is TRBV5-1, the J gene TRBJ2-7; a possible D gene is TRBD2 (5 bases). The CDR3 has 13 residues. V shed 0 bases and J shed 9 bases, with 13 bases lying between them. Germline-derived CDR1 and CDR2 are SGHRS and YFSETQ. The CDR3 region is CASSLAGWERQYF. CDR3 DNA sequence: TGCGCCAGCAGCTTGGCCGGGTGGGAGCGGCAGTACTTC.

The chain is built from TRBV2 and TRBJ2-3, with D hard to call. The CDR3 runs to 14 residues. V lost 3 bases and J 2 bases, leaving 9 bases between the germline ends. Germline V gives CDR1 SNHLY, CDR2 FYNNEI. CDR3 DNA: TGTGCCAGCAGTGACCGACTGACCACAGATACGCAGTATTTT. The encoded protein is CASSDRLTTDTQYF. Complete variable domain (other parts from reference TRBV2 and TRBJ2-3): EPEVTQTPSHQVTQMGQEVILRCVPISNHLYFYWYRQILGQKVEFLVSFYNNEISEKSEIFDDQFSVERPDGSNFTLKIRSTKLEDSAMYFCASSDRLTTDTQYFGPGTRLTVL.

The rearrangement uses TRBV6-6 and TRBJ2-5; D gene uncertain. This CDR3 is 13 amino acids long. The germline gives CDR1 MNHNY, CDR2 SVGAGI (reference sequence). V was clipped by 3 bases and J by 1 base, with 6 bases between them. The CDR3 DNA sequence: TGTGCCAGCAGTTATTGGGGCCAAGAGACCCAGTACTTC. Translating gives CASSYWGQETQYF.

V usage is TRBV23-1 and J usage is TRBJ2-7, with D possibly TRBD2 on 5 matching bases. TRBV23-1 is assigned to the ORF class and has an uncertain function. Trimming took off 3 bases at V and 4 bases at J, with 19 bases between the two ends. This CDR3 has 16 amino acids. The CDR3 sequence: CASSHWSVTSTYEQYF. The DNA for the CDR3 is TGCGCCAGCAGTCATTGGAGCGTTACTAGTACGTACGAGCAGTACTTC.

This clone occurred a few times. The rearrangement links TRBV7-9 to TRBJ2-7, with 14 bases lining up with TRBD2. The length of the CDR3 is 14 residues. Trimming cost V 7 bases and J 5 bases; bases outside gene matches: 4. The V gene's germline CDR1 is SEHNR and CDR2 FQNEAQ (reference sequence). The CDR3 sequence: CASTPGLAGDEQYF. In nucleotides, the CDR3 is TGTGCCAGCACACCGGGACTAGCGGGAGACGAGCAGTACTTC. Full variable domain (remainder filled in from reference TRBV7-9 and TRBJ2-7): DTGVSQNPRHKITKRGQNVTFRCDPISEHNRLYWYRQTLGQGPEFLTYFQNEAQLEKSRLLSDRFSAERPKGSFSTLEIQRTEQGDSAMYLCASTPGLAGDEQYFGPGTRLTVT.

The genes are TRBV7-9 and TRBJ2-7; tentatively, D is TRBD1 (7 bases). The CDR3 is made up of 16 amino acids. V dropped 5 bases and J dropped 4 bases, with 21 bases sitting between them. The germline V gene has CDR1 SEHNR and CDR2 FQNEAQ (reference sequence). The CDR3 region is CASSKKNQGEAYEQYF. Written as DNA, the CDR3 is TGTGCCAGCAGCAAAAAAAACCAGGGGGAGGCATACGAGCAGTACTTC.

V gene TRBV18 combines with J gene TRBJ2-1; 7 nucleotides line up with TRBD1. From germline, CDR1 is KGHSH and CDR2 LQKENI. The CDR3 has 15 residues. Unmatched junction bases numbered 9, after V lost 1 base and J lost 9 bases. The CDR3 DNA reads TGTGCCAGCTCACCACGGGAAGGGGGCTTCGTTGAGCAGTTCTTC. It is translated as CASSPREGGFVEQFF.

The table lists this clone with a few counts. This chain joins TRBV7-9 and TRBJ2-2, with 9 bases aligning to TRBD2. The V and J ends lost 1 base and 10 bases, in that order; junction bases with no gene match: 4. This CDR3 is 14 amino acids long. CDR1 and CDR2 from the germline V gene are SEHNR and FQNEAQ (reference sequence). This chain's CDR3 is CASSLELAGKELFF. Here the CDR3 DNA reads TGTGCCAGCAGCTTAGAGCTAGCGGGGAAGGAGCTGTTTTTT.

This clone was recorded a few times. This chain uses TRBV21-1 with TRBJ2-4. TRBV21-1 is a pseudogene segment. The CDR3 sequence is 15 residues long. The CDR3 coding sequence is TGTGCCAGCAGCATACCCCCGGGGCCAAGGCACATTCAGTACTTC. Protein product: CASSIPPGPRHIQYF.

V is TRBV28 and J is TRBJ1-1; no firm D call. V was clipped by 2 bases and J by 4 bases, with 8 bases between them. The germline V gene encodes CDR1 MDHEN and CDR2 SYDVKM. The CDR3 extends over 13 amino acids. The CDR3 is CASSLIGGTEAFF. Here the CDR3 DNA reads TGTGCCAGCAGTTTAATTGGAGGCACTGAAGCTTTCTTT. Combining the CDR3 with reference TRBV28 and TRBJ1-1 gives the whole variable domain DVKVTQSSRYLVKRTGEKVFLECVQDMDHENMFWYRQDPGLGLRLIYFSYDVKMKEKGDIPEGYSVSREKKERFSLILESASTNQTSMYLCASSLIGGTEAFFGQGTRLTVV.

V and J are TRBV4-2 and TRBJ1-4; a possible D gene is TRBD1 (6 bases). V was clipped by 0 bases and J by 7 bases, with 9 bases between them. The CDR3 spans 14 residues. The germline CDR1 and CDR2 sequences are LGHNA and YNFKEQ. CDR3 nucleotides: TGTGCCAGCAGCCAAGAGACAGGTCTTGAAAAACTGTTTTTT. Translated, it gives CASSQETGLEKLFF.

Here the CDR3 DNA reads TGTGCCAGCAGTTACACGAGCCCCGACAGGGGGTACGAGCAGTACTTC. As protein: CASSYTSPDRGYEQYF. The J gene is TRBJ2-7, the V gene TRBV6-5; 9 bases agree with TRBD1. CDR3 size: 16 residues. Looked up from germline, CDR1 is MNHEY and CDR2 is SVGAGI. J was trimmed by 4 bases and V by 2 bases; bases with no gene match: 9.

This sequence joins TRBV5-6 and TRBJ1-2, with D perhaps matching TRBD1 (5 bases). The V gene lost 0 bases and the J gene lost 8 bases, with 23 bases spanning the gap. The germline gives CDR1 SGHDT, CDR2 YYEEEE. CDR3 size: 17 residues. The CDR3 nucleotides read TGTGCCAGCAGCTTGGCCGGGGGGTTGGCCGCCCTACGAGGCTACACCTTC. Translated, it gives CASSLAGGLAALRGYTF.

This clone was picked up a small number of times. The chain is built from TRBV11-2 and TRBJ2-5; tentatively, D is TRBD1 (6 bases). This CDR3 is 12 amino acids long. Germline lookup yields CDR1 SGHAT and CDR2 FQNNGV. The ends were cut back, 6 bases at V and 5 bases at J, with 10 bases in the middle. CDR3 sequence reads: CASRIGGETQYF. CDR3 coding DNA: TGTGCCAGCAGAATAGGGGGTGAGACCCAGTACTTC.